The clone carrying this T cell receptor (beta chain) turned up a few times. Template: tumor biopsy or peripheral blood genomic DNA, about 616-6,500 ng per sample. These data originate in a study of T cells in tumors after PD-1 blockade. For the study at large: Prior checkpoint blockade, systemic immunosuppressant use, or anti-cancer therapy within 4 weeks excluded patients. Treatment was either pembrolizumab 200 mg every 3 weeks or cemiplimab 350 mg every 2 weeks. A subset received ongoing vismodegib 150 mg daily alongside anti-PD-1 therapy.

Per the germline V gene, CDR1 is PRHDT and CDR2 is FYEKMQ (reference sequence). This CDR3 spans 14 amino acids. The V gene end was trimmed by 6 bases and the J gene end by 7 bases; junction bases not matched to a gene: 8. The assay was immunoSEQ multiplex PCR, and TCRdb's table has in-frame clones only and misses some. The data contain about 60,000 clones, around 72% of them singletons. This clonotype was sampled from a human donor with basal cell carcinoma. The J gene is TRBJ1-4, the V gene TRBV13; 7 bases line up with TRBD1. This sample comprised PBMCs, obtained after anti-PD-1 treatment. CDR3 sequence: CASRRTGDREKLFF. Written as DNA, the CDR3 is TGTGCCAGCAGACGTACAGGGGACCGTGAAAAACTGTTTTTT.